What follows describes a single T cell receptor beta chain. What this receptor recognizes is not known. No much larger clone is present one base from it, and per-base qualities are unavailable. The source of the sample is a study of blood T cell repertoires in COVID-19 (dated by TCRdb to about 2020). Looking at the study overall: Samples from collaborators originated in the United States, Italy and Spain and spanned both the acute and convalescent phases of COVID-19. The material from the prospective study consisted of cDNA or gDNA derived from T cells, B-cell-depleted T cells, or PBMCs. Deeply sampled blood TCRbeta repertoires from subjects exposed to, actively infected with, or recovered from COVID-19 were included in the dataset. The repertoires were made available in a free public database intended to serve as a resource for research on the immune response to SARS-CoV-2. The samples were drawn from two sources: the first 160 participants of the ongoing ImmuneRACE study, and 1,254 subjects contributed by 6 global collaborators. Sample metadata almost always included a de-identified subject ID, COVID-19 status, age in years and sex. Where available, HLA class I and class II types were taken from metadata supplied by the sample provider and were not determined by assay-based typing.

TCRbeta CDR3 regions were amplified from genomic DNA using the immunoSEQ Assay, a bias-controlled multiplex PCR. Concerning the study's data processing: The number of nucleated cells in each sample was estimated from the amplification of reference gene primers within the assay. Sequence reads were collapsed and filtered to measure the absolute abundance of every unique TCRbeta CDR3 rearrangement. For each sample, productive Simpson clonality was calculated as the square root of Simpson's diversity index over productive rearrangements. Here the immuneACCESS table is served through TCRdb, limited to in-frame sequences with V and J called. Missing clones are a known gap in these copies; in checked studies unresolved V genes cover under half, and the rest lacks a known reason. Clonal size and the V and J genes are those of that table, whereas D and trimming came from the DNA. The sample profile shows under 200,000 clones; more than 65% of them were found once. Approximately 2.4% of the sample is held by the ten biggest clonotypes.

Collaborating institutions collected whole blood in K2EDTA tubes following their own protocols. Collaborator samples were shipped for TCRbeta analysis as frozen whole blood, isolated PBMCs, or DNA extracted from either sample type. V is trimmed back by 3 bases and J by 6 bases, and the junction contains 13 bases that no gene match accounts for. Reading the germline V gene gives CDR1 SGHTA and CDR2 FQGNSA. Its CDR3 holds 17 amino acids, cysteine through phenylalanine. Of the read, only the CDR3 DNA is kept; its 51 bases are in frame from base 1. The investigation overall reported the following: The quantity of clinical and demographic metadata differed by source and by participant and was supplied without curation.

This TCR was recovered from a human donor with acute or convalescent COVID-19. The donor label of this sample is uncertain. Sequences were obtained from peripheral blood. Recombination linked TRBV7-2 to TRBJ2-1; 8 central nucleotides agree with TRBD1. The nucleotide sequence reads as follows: TGTGCCAGCAGCTTCCAGTTTGGCCAGGGGGCCATCAATGAGCAGTTCTTC. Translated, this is CASSFQFGQGAINEQFF.